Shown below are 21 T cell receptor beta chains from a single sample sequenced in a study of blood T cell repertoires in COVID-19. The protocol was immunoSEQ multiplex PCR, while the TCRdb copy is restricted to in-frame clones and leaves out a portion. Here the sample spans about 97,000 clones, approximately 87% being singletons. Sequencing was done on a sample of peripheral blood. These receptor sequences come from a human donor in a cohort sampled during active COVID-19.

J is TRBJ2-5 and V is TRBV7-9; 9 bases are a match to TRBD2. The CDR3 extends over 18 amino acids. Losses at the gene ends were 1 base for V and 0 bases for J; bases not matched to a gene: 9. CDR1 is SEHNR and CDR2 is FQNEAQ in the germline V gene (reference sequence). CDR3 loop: CASSLGGRLAEYQETQYF. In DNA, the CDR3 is TGTGCCAGCAGCTTAGGGGGTCGACTAGCGGAGTACCAAGAGACCCAGTACTTC.

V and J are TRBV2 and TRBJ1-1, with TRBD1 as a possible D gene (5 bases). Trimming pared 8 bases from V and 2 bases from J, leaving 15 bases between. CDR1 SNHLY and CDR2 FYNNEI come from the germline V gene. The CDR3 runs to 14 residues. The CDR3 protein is CASGRRQGNTEAFF. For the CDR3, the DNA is TGTGCCAGCGGGAGGCGGCAGGGAAACACTGAAGCTTTCTTT.

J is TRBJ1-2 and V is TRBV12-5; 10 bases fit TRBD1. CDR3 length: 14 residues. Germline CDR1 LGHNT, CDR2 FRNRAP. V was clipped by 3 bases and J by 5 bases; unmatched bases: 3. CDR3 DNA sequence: TGTGCTAGTGGTTTATGGACAGGGGGGTATGGCTACACCTTC. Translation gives CASGLWTGGYGYTF.

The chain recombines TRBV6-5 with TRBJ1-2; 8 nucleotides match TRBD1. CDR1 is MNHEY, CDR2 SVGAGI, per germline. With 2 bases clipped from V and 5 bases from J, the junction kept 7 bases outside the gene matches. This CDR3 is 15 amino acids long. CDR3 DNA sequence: TGTGCCAGCAGTTACCGGGACAGGCCTCTATATGGCTACACCTTC. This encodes CASSYRDRPLYGYTF.

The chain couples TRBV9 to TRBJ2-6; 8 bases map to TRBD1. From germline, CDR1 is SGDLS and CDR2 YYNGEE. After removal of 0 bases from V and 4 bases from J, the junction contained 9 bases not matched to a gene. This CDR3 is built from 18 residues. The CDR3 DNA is TGTGCCAGCAGCGTAGGCATAACAGGGGGAGCAGGGGCCAACGTCCTGACTTTC. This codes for CASSVGITGGAGANVLTF.

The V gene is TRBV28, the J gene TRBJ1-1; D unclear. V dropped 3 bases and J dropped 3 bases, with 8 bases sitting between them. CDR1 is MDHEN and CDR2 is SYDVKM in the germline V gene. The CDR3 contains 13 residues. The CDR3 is CASSFTEDTEAFF. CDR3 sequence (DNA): TGTGCCAGCAGTTTTACCGAGGACACTGAAGCTTTCTTT.

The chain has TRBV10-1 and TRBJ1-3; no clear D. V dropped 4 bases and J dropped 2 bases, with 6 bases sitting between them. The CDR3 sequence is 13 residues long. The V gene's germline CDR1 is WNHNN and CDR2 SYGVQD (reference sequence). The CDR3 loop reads CASSGETGNTIYF. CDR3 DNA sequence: TGCGCCAGCAGTGGAGAGACTGGAAACACCATATATTTT.

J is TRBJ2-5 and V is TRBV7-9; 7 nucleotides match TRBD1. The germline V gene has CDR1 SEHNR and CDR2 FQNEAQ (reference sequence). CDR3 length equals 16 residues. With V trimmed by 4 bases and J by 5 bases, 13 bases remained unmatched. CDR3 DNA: TGTGCCAGCAGCTCCCCGGGCGTACAGGGGACGGAGACCCAGTACTTC. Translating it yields CASSSPGVQGTETQYF.

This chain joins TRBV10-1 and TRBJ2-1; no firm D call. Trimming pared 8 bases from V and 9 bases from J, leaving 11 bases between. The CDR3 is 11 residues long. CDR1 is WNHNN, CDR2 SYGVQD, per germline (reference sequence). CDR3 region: CASEPRVEQFF. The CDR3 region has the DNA TGCGCCAGCGAACCTCGGGTTGAGCAGTTCTTC.

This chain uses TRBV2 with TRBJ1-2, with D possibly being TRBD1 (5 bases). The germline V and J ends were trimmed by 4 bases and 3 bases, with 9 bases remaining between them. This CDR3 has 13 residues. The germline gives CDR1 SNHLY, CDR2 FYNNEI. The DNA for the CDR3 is TGTGCCAGCAGTGGGGACTTAGACTATGGCTACACCTTC. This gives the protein CASSGDLDYGYTF.

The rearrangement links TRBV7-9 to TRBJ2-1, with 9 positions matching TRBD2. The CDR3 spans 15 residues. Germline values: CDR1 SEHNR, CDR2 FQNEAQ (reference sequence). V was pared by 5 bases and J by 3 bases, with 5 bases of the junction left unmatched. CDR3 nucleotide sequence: TGTGCCAGCAGCCCGACTAGCGGAAACTACAATGAGCAGTTCTTC. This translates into CASSPTSGNYNEQFF.

The CDR3 here is CASSRRRQFDTQYF. The CDR3, as DNA: TGTGCCAGTAGTAGAAGAAGACAGTTTGATACGCAGTATTTT. The chain uses TRBV19 and TRBJ2-3; weak D call: TRBD1 (5 bases). In germline, CDR1 is LNHDA, CDR2 SQIVND (reference sequence). The CDR3 loop spans 14 amino acids. V was cut by 4 bases and J by 6 bases, with 14 bases left in between.

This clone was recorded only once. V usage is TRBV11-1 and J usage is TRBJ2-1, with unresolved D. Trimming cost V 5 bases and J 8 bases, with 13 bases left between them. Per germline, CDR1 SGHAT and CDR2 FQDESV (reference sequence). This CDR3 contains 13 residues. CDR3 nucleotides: TGTGCCAGCAGCGGCAGACTGGATGATGAGCAGTTCTTC. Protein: CASSGRLDDEQFF.

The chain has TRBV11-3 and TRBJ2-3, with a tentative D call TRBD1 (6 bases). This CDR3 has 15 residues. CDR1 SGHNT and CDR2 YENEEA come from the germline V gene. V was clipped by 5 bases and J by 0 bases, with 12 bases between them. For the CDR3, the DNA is TGTGCCAGCAGCACAACAGGGCTTAGCACAGATACGCAGTATTTT. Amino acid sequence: CASSTTGLSTDTQYF.

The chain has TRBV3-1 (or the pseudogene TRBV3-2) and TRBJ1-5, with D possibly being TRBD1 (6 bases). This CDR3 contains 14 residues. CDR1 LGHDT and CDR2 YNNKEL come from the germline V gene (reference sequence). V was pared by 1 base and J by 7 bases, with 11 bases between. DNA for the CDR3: TGTGCCAGCAGCCAAGGGCCAGGGGAACAGCCCCAGCATTTT. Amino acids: CASSQGPGEQPQHF.

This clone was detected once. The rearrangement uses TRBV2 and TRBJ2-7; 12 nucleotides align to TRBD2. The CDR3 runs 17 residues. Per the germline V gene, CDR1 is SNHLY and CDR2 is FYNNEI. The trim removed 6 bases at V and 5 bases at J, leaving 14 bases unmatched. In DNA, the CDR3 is TGTGCCAGCAGCCTATTTTATCTAGCGGGAGGGCCCAACGAGCAGTACTTC. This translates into CASSLFYLAGGPNEQYF. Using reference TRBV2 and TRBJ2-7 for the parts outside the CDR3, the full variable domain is EPEVTQTPSHQVTQMGQEVILRCVPISNHLYFYWYRQILGQKVEFLVSFYNNEISEKSEIFDDQFSVERPDGSNFTLKIRSTKLEDSAMYFCASSLFYLAGGPNEQYFGPGTRLTVT.

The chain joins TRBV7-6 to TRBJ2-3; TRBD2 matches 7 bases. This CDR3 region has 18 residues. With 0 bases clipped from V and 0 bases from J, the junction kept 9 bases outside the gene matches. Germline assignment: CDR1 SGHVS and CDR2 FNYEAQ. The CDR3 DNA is TGTGCCAGCAGCTTAGCGCTGAGCGGGACCGGGAGCACAGATACGCAGTATTTT. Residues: CASSLALSGTGSTDTQYF.

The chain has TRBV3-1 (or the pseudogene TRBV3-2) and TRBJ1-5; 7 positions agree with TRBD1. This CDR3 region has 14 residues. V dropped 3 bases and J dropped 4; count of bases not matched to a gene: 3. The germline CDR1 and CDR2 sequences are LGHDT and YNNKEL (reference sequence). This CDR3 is CASSQTGNNQPQHF. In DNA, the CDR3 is TGTGCCAGCAGCCAGACAGGGAATAATCAGCCCCAGCATTTT.

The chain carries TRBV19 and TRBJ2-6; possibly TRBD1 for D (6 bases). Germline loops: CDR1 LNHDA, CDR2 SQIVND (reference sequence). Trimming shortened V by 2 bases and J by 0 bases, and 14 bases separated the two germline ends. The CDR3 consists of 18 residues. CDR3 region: CASSIRQAGVSGANVLTF. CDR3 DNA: TGTGCCAGTAGTATACGGCAGGCAGGGGTCTCTGGGGCCAACGTCCTGACTTTC.

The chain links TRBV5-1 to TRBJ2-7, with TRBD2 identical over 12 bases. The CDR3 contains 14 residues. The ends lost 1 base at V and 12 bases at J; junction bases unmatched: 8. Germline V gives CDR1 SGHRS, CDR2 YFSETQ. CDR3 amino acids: CASSLSSGRAVWYF. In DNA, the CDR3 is TGCGCCAGCAGCTTGTCTAGCGGGAGGGCCGTCTGGTACTTC.

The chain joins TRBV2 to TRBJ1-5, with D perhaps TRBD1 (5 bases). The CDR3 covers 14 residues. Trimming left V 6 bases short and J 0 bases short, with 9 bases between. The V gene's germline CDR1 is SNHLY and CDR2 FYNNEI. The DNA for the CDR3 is TGTGCCAGCAGCGCGCAGGGTAGCAATCAGCCCCAGCATTTT. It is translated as CASSAQGSNQPQHF.